This T cell receptor (beta chain) was identified in a study of blood T cell repertoires in COVID-19. About the study: Acute and convalescent COVID-19 specimens originated in the United States, Italy and Spain. PBMCs, B-cell-depleted T cells, or T cells provided the cDNA or gDNA that made up the material.

Per the study methods: Amplification from reference gene primers served as the basis for estimated nucleated cell counts. Profiled with immunoSEQ multiplex PCR; TCRdb holds only in-frame clones, not every one. That table furnishes V, J and clone size, whereas the DNA furnished D and trimming. This table holds roughly 220,000 clones, roughly 84% found once. The CDR3 consists of 15 residues. With 0 bases removed from V and 1 base from J, the gap between germline ends came to 6 bases. Looked up from germline, CDR1 is MGHRA and CDR2 is YSYEKL. Sequencing was carried out using peripheral blood. The chain links TRBV4-1 to TRBJ2-2; TRBD1 is a possible D gene (6 bases). This TCR was recovered from a man aged 45-65 years who had recovered from COVID-19. DNA of the CDR3: TGCGCCAGCAGCCAAGAGGACAGGAACACCGGGGAGCTGTTTTTT. This sequence encodes CASSQEDRNTGELFF.